Here is one T cell receptor (beta chain) with its context. The CDR3 sequence is 14 residues long. The germline CDR1 and CDR2 sequences are LNHDA and SQIVND (reference sequence). This entry comes from a study of T cells expressing NK-cell markers. Reprocessing the 5' RACE reads, TCRdb reports a single entry for every CDR3 protein and omits DNA. The sample spans approximately 460,000 distinct CDR3 sequences; the ten largest clones claim 6% to 9.5%. The chain couples TRBV19 to TRBJ1-1; lacking DNA, the TRBD1 call made by TCRdb goes unchecked. This TCR was sampled from a woman aged 18 to 75 in good health. Specimen: blood T cells: a sorted CD56 or NKG2C T cell subset, CD4+ or CD8+ T cells, or bulk PBMC T cells (not recorded which). CDR3 loop: CASSSTAGHTEAFF.